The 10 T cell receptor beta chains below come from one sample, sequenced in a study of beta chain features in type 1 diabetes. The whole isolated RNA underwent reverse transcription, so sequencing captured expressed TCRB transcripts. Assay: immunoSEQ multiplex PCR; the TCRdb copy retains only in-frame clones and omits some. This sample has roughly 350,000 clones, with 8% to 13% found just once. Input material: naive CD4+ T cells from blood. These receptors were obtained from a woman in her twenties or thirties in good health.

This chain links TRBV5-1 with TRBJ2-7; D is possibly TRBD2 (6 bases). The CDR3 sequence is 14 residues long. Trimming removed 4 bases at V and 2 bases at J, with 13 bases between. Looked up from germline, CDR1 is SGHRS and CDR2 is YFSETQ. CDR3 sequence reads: CASSTGTGTYEQYF. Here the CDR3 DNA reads TGCGCCAGCAGCACCGGGACTGGGACCTACGAGCAGTACTTC.

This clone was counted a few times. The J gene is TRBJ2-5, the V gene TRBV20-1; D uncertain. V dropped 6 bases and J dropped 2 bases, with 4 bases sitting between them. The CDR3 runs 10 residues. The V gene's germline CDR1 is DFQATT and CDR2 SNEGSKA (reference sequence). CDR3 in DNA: TGCAGTGCGGAGCAAGAGACCCAGTACTTC. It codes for CSAEQETQYF.

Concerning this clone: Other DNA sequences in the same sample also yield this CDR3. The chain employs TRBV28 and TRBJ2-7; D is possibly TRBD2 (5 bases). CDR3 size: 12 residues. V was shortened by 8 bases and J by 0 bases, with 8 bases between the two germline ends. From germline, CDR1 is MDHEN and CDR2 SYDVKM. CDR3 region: CASRSGSYEQYF. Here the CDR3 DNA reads TGTGCCAGCCGGAGCGGCTCCTACGAGCAGTACTTC. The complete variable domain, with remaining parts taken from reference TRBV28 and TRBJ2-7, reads DVKVTQSSRYLVKRTGEKVFLECVQDMDHENMFWYRQDPGLGLRLIYFSYDVKMKEKGDIPEGYSVSREKKERFSLILESASTNQTSMYLCASRSGSYEQYFGPGTRLTVT.

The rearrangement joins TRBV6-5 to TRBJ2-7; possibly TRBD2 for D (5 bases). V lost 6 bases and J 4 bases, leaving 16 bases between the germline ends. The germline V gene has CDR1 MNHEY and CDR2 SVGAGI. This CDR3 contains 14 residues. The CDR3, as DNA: TGTGCCAGCAGCCGCACCCCCCGGGATTACGAGCAGTACTTC. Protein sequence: CASSRTPRDYEQYF.

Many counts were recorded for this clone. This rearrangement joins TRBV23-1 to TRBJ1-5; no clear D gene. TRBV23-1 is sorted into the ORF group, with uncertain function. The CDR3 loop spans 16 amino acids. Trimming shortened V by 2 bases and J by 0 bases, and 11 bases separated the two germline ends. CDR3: CASSQAARGSNQPQHF. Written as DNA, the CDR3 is TGCGCCAGCAGTCAAGCGGCTCGGGGTAGCAATCAGCCCCAGCATTTT.

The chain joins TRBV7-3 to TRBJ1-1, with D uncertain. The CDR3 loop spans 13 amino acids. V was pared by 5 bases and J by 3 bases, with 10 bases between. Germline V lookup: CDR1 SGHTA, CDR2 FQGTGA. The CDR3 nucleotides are TGTGCCAGCAGCCCGGACTCCGACACTGAAGCTTTCTTT. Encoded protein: CASSPDSDTEAFF.

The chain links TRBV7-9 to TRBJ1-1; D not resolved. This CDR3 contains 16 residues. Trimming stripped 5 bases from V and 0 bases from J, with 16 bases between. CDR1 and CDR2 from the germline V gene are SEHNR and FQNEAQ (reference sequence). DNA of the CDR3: TGTGCCAGCAGCGATCCAGCGGGAACAGTGAACACTGAAGCTTTCTTT. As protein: CASSDPAGTVNTEAFF.

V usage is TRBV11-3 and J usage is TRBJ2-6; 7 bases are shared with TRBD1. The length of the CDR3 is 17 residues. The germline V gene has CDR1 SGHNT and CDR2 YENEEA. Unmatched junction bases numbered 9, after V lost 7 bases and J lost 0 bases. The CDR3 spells CASTRDSRSSGANVLTF. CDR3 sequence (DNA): TGTGCCAGCACCCGGGACAGCCGGAGCTCTGGGGCCAACGTCCTGACTTTC.

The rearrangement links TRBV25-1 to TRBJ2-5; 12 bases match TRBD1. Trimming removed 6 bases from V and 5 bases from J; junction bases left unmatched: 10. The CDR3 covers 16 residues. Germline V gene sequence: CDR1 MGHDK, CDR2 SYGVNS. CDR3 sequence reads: CASSVRDRGPFETQYF. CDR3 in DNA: TGTGCCAGCAGCGTAAGGGACAGGGGGCCTTTTGAGACCCAGTACTTC.

CDR3 residues: CASSFGQGGYGYTF. The CDR3 coding sequence is TGTGCCAGCAGCTTCGGACAGGGGGGCTATGGCTACACCTTC. The chain recombines TRBV7-9 with TRBJ1-2; 10 nucleotides align to TRBD1. V dropped 3 bases and J dropped 4; count of bases not matched to a gene: 2. The CDR3 covers 14 residues. The V gene's germline CDR1 is SEHNR and CDR2 FQNEAQ (reference sequence).